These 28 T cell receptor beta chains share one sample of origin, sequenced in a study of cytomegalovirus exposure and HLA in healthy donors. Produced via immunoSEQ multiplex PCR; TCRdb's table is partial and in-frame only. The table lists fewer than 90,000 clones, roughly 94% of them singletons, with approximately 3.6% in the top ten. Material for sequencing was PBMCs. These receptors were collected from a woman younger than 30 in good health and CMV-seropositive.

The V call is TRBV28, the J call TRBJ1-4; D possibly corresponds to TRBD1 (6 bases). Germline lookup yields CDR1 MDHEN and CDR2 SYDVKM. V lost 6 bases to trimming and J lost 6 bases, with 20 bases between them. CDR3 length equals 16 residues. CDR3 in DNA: TGTGCCAGCAGCCCAGCGGGGGCGGGGGTTGATGAAAAACTGTTTTTT. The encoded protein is CASSPAGAGVDEKLFF.

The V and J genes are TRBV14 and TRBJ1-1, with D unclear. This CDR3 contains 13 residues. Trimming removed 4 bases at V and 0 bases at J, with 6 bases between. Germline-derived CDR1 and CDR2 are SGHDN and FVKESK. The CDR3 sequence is CASSRTVNTEAFF. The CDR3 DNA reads TGTGCCAGCAGCCGAACGGTGAACACTGAAGCTTTCTTT.

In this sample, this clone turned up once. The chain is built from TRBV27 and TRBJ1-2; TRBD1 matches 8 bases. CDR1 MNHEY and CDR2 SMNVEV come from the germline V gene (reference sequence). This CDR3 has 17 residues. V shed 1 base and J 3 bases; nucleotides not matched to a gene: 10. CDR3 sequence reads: CASSLYGRGRWDYGYTF. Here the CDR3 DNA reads TGTGCCAGCAGTTTATATGGCAGGGGGCGATGGGACTATGGCTACACCTTC.

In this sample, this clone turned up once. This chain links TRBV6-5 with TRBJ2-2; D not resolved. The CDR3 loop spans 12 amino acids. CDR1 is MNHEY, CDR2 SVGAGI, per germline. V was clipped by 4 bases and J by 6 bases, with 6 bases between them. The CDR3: CASSFEAGELFF. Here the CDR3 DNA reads TGTGCCAGCAGTTTCGAGGCCGGGGAGCTGTTTTTT.

As DNA, the CDR3 is TGTGCCTGGAGTCCGGACAGGGGGCTGGAGACCCAGTACTTC. The encoded protein is CAWSPDRGLETQYF. V is TRBV30 and J is TRBJ2-5, with 11 bases fitting TRBD1. Germline CDR1 and CDR2: GTSNPN and SVGIG (reference sequence). CDR3 length: 14 amino acids. Trimming at V came to 2 bases and at J to 5 bases, leaving 4 bases not matched to a gene.

The CDR3 sequence: CASSSGLAYNEQFF. Here the CDR3 DNA reads TGCGCCAGCAGCTCGGGACTAGCCTACAATGAGCAGTTCTTC. The chain couples TRBV5-1 to TRBJ2-1; 8 bases align to TRBD2. Germline V CDR1 and CDR2: SGHRS, YFSETQ. This CDR3 contains 14 residues. J gave up 2 bases and V 3 bases, and 1 base lay outside the gene matches.

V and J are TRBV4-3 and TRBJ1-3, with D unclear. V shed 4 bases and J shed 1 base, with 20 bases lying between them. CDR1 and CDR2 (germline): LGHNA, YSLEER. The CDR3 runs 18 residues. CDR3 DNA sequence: TGCGCCAGCAGCCGAGATACCAATGAGAACTCTTCTGGAAACACCATATATTTT. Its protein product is CASSRDTNENSSGNTIYF.

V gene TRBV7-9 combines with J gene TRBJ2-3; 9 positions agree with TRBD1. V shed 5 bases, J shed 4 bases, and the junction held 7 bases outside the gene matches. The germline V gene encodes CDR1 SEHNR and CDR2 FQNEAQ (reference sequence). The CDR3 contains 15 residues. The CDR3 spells CASSIRDRVSDTQYF. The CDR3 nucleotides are TGTGCCAGCAGCATACGGGACAGGGTATCAGATACGCAGTATTTT.

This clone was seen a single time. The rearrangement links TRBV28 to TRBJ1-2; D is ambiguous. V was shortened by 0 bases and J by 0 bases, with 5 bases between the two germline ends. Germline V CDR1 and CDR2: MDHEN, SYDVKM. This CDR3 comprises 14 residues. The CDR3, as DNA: TGTGCCAGCAGTTTATGGGGAGCTAACTATGGCTACACCTTC. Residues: CASSLWGANYGYTF.

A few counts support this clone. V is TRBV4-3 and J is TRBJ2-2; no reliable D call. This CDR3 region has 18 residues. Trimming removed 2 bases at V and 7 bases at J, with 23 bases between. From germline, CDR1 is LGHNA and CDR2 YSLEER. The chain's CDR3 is CASSQLLASGASGGELFF. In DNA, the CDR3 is TGCGCCAGCAGCCAACTCCTCGCTAGTGGCGCCTCCGGCGGGGAGCTGTTTTTT.

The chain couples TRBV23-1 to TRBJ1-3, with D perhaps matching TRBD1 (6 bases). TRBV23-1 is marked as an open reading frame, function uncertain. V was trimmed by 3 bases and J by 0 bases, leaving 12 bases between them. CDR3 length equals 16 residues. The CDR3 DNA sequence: TGCGCCAGCAGTCACAAACGAGGGGGCTCTGGAAACACCATATATTTT. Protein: CASSHKRGGSGNTIYF.

The CDR3 spells CASSPPRDRNSPLHF. In nucleotides, the CDR3 is TGTGCCAGCAGTCCTCCCCGGGACAGAAATTCACCCCTCCACTTT. This sequence joins TRBV28 and TRBJ1-6; 7 bases match TRBD1. CDR3 size: 15 residues. Germline CDR1 and CDR2: MDHEN and SYDVKM. The ends lost 5 bases at V and 7 bases at J; junction bases unmatched: 8.

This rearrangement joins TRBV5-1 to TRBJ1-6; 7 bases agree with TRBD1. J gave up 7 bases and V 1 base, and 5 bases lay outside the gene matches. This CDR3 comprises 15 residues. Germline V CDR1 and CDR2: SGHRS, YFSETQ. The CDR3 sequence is CASSLRDSGNSPLHF. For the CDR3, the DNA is TGCGCCAGCAGCTTGAGGGACAGCGGGAATTCACCCCTCCACTTT.

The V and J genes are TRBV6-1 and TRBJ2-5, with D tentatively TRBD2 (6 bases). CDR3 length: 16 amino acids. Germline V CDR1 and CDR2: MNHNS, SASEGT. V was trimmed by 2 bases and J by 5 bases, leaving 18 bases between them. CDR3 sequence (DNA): TGTGCCAGCAGTGAAAGGTCCGCCTTGAGCGGGGAGACCCAGTACTTC. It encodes CASSERSALSGETQYF.

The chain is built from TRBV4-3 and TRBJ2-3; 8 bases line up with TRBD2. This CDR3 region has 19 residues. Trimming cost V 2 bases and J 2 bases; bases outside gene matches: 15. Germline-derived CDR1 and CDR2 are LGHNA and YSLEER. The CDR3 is CASSQPPAIPSGSTDTQYF. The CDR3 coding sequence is TGCGCCAGCAGCCAACCCCCCGCGATTCCTAGCGGGTCCACAGATACGCAGTATTTT.

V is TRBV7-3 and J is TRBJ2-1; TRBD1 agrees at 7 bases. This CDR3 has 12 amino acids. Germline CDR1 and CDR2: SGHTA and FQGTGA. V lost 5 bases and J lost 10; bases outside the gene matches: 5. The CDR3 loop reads CASSRQGYEQFF. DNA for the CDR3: TGTGCCAGCAGCCGACAGGGCTACGAGCAGTTCTTC.

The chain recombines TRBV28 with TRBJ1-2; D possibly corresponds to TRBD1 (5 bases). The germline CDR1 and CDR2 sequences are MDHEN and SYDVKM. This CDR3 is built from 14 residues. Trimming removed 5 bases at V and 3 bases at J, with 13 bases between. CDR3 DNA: TGTGCCAGCAGTACATCAGGGTCTGACTATGGCTACACCTTC. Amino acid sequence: CASSTSGSDYGYTF.

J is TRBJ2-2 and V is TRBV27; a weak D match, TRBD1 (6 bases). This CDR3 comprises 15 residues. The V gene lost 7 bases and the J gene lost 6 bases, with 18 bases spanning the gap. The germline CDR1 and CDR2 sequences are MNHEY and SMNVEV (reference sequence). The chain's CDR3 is CASTLADRLPGELFF. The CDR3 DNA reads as TGTGCCAGCACTCTAGCAGACAGGCTCCCCGGGGAGCTGTTTTTT.

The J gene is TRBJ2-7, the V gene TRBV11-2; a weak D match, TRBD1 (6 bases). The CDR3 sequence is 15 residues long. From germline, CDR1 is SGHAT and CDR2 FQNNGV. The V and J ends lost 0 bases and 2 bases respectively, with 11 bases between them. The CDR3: CASSLDLGGPYEQYF. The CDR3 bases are TGTGCCAGCAGCTTAGATTTAGGGGGACCCTACGAGCAGTACTTC.

CDR3 sequence: CATRLTGDTEAFF. CDR3 sequence (DNA): TGTGCAACCCGGTTGACAGGGGACACTGAAGCTTTCTTT. The rearrangement uses TRBV7-9 and TRBJ1-1, with TRBD1 matching 8 bases. The CDR3 covers 13 residues. In germline, CDR1 is SEHNR, CDR2 FQNEAQ (reference sequence).

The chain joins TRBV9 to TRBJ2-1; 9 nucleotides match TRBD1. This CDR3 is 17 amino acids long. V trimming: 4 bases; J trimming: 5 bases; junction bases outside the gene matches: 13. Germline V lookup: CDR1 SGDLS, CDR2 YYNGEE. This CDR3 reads CASSSRLGQGLHNEQFF. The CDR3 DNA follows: TGTGCCAGCAGCTCCCGTCTGGGACAGGGTCTCCACAATGAGCAGTTCTTC.

The CDR3 reads CASSLRGQPTDTQYF. As DNA, the CDR3 is TGTGCCAGCAGCTTAAGGGGACAGCCCACAGATACGCAGTATTTT. V usage is TRBV11-2 and J usage is TRBJ2-3; 7 bases agree with TRBD1. V was clipped by 2 bases and J by 2 bases; unmatched bases: 4. Germline V gene lookup returns CDR1 SGHAT and CDR2 FQNNGV. This CDR3 spans 15 amino acids.

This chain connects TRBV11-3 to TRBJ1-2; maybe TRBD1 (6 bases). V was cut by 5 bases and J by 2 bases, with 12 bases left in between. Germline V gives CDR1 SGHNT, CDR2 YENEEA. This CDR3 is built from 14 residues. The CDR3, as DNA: TGTGCCAGCAGCCTAGGGGGAGGGAACTATGGCTACACCTTC. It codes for CASSLGGGNYGYTF.

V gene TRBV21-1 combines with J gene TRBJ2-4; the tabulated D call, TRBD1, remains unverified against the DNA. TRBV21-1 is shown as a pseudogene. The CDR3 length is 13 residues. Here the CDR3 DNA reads TGTGCCAGGCTACAGCAAAGAAAAAACATTCAGTACTTC. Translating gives CARLQQRKNIQYF.

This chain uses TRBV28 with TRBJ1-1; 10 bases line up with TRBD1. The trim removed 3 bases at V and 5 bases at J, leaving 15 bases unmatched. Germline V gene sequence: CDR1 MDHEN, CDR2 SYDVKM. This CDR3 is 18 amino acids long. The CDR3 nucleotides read TGTGCCAGCAGTTTGGGGATGACAGGGGGCAAGGAGGTGACTGAAGCTTTCTTT. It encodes CASSLGMTGGKEVTEAFF.

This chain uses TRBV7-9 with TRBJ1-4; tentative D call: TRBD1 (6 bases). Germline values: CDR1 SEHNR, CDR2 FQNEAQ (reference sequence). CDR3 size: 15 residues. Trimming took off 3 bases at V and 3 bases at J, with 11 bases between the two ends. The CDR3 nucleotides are TGTGCCAGCAGCTTTGGACAGTTCTCTAATGAAAAACTGTTTTTT. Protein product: CASSFGQFSNEKLFF.

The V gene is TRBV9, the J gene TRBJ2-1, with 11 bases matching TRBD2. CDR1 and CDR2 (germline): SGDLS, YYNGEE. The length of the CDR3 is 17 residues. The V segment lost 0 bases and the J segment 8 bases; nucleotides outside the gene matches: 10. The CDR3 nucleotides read TGTGCCAGCAGCGTAGTAGGGGGGACTAGCGGCCGCTATGAGCAGTTCTTC. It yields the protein CASSVVGGTSGRYEQFF.

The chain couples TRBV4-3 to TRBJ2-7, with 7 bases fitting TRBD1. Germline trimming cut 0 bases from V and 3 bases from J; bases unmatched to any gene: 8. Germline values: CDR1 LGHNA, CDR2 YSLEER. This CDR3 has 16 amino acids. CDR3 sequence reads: CASSQDPTGMVYEQYF. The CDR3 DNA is TGCGCCAGCAGCCAAGACCCGACAGGGATGGTCTACGAGCAGTACTTC.